This note documents a single TCR beta chain sequence. The data derive from a study of blood T cell repertoires in COVID-19. In the study overall: Collection of acute and convalescent COVID-19 samples took place in the United States, Italy and Spain. PBMCs, B-cell-depleted T cells, or T cells were the source of the cDNA or gDNA that made up the material.

This CDR3 has 15 amino acids. Looked up from germline, CDR1 is SGHRS and CDR2 is YFSETQ. V lost 1 base to trimming and J lost 8 bases, with 16 bases between them. Authors' analysis steps: Amplification with reference gene primers provided the estimates of nucleated cell counts. Assay: immunoSEQ multiplex PCR; the TCRdb copy retains only in-frame clones and omits some. The V and J calls and clone size are taken from that table; D and trimming were inferred from the DNA. This sample has approximately 310,000 clones, with approximately 87% found just once. The TCR sequence derives from a woman in her forties or fifties who had recovered from COVID-19. The chain couples TRBV5-1 to TRBJ2-1; D perhaps matches TRBD2 (5 bases). Material for sequencing was peripheral blood. CDR3 DNA sequence: TGCGCCAGCAGCTTGTCAGCGCTAGGGCGGGATGAGCAGTTCTTC. It yields the protein CASSLSALGRDEQFF.